This T cell receptor (beta chain) was identified during a study of blood T cells in healthy people across ages. Points from the study as a whole: With donor CMV status unknown, expanded clonotype changes were possibly confounded.

Together with a sample-barcoded 5' primer, a J-beta primer mix was included in a second PCR lasting roughly 6 to 12 cycles. A template-switch adaptor with 12 random nucleotides tagged each cDNA molecule. TCRdb re-called the 5' RACE reads through MiXCR, storing one row per CDR3 protein. The table lists about 730,000 distinct CDR3 sequences, roughly 44% of them singletons. Healthy individuals of Caucasian origin from Russia, aged about 6 to 100, served as donors. A remark on this clonotype: Its target is unknown.

The CDR3 contains 12 residues. Germline CDR1 is SNHLY and CDR2 is FYNNEI. V was trimmed by 4 bases and J by 5 bases, leaving 8 bases between them. The clonotype was recovered from a woman aged 60-75 years in good health. The sequencing sample was made of blood. V usage is TRBV2 and J usage is TRBJ2-5; D gene unclear. The CDR3 nucleotides read TGTGCCAGCAGTGTCAACCCGGAGACCCAGTACTTC. It specifies CASSVNPETQYF.